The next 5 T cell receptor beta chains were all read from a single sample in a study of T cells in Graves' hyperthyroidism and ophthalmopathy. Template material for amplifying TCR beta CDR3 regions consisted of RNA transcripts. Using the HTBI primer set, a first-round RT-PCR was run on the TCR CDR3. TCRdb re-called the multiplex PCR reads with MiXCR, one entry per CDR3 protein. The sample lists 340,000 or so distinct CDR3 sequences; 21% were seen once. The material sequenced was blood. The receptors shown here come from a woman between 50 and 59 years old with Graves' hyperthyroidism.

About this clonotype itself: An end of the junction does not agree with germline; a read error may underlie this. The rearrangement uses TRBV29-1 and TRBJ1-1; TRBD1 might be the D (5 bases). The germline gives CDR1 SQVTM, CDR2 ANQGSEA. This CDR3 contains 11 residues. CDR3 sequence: CSAGGNTEDFF. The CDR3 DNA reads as TGCAGCGCCGGGGGGAACACTGAAGATTTCTTT.

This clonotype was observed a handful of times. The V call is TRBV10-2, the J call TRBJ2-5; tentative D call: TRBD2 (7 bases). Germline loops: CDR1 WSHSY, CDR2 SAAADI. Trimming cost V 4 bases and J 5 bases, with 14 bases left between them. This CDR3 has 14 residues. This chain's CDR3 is CASSGGGARETQYF. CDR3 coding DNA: TGCGCCAGCAGTGGAGGGGGGGCGAGGGAGACCCAGTACTTC.

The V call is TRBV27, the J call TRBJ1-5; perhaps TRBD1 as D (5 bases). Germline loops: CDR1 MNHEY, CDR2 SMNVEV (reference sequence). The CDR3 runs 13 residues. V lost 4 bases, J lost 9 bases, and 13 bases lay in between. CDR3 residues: CASSWSRERPQHF. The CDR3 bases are TGTGCCAGCAGTTGGAGCAGGGAGCGGCCCCAGCATTTT.

CDR3 in DNA: TGTGCCAGCAGCTCCCCCCTTGGGACAGATACGCAGTATTTT. Protein sequence: CASSSPLGTDTQYF. The chain is built from TRBV14 and TRBJ2-3; D gene unclear. This CDR3 comprises 14 residues. V was cut by 5 bases and J by 3 bases, with 12 bases left in between. In germline, CDR1 is SGHDN, CDR2 FVKESK. The variable domain in full, completed from reference TRBV14 and TRBJ2-3, reads EAGVTQFPSHSVIEKGQTVTLRCDPISGHDNLYWYRRVMGKEIKFLLHFVKESKQDESGMPNNRFLAERTGGTYSTLKVQPAELEDSGVYFCASSSPLGTDTQYFGPGTRLTVL.

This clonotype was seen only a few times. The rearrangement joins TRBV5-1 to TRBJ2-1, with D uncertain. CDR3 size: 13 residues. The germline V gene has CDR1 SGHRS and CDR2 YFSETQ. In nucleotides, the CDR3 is TGCGGATCCCAGGAGCGACCTTACAATGAGCAGTTCTTC. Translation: CGSQERPYNEQFF.